This entry lists 8 T cell receptor beta chains sequenced from one sample in a study of long-term antiretroviral therapy in people with HIV. At the survey level, the v3.0 immunoSEQ assay was run. Repertoires were generated with immunoSEQ multiplex PCR, while TCRdb's copy carries only in-frame clones and drops some. The data hold over 30,000 clones, with nearly 90% observed a single time. The sequencing here drew on unsorted PBMCs, taken 1.1 years after starting antiretroviral therapy. These receptors were taken from a young man with HIV.

V is TRBV7-2 and J is TRBJ1-4, with D unresolved. The CDR3 covers 16 residues. Trimming pared 1 base from V and 3 bases from J, leaving 12 bases between. Germline V gene data show CDR1 as SGHTA and CDR2 as FQGNSA. Here the CDR3 reads CASSLDPGAANEKLFF. CDR3 nucleotides: TGTGCCAGCAGCTTAGACCCAGGCGCGGCTAATGAAAAACTGTTTTTT.

The chain joins TRBV10-3 to TRBJ2-1; 7 positions match TRBD1. The CDR3 totals 15 residues. J was trimmed by 1 base and V by 10 bases; bases with no gene match: 10. Germline CDR1 reads ENHRY; CDR2 reads SYGVKD. CDR3 amino acids: CATIPTGPSYNEQFF. Here the CDR3 DNA reads TGTGCCACCATACCGACAGGGCCATCCTACAATGAGCAGTTCTTC.

This clone was counted once. V usage is TRBV5-1 and J usage is TRBJ2-7; 8 nucleotides match TRBD1. The trim removed 5 bases at V and 5 bases at J, leaving 12 bases unmatched. The CDR3 consists of 15 residues. The germline V gene has CDR1 SGHRS and CDR2 YFSETQ. The CDR3 sequence: CASSLYGTGDHEQYF. The CDR3 nucleotides are TGCGCCAGCAGTTTATACGGGACAGGCGACCACGAGCAGTACTTC. The full variable domain, completed using reference TRBV5-1 and TRBJ2-7, is KAGVTQTPRYLIKTRGQQVTLSCSPISGHRSVSWYQQTPGQGLQFLFEYFSETQRNKGNFPGRFSGRQFSNSRSEMNVSTLELGDSALYLCASSLYGTGDHEQYFGPGTRLTVT.

This rearrangement joins TRBV15 to TRBJ2-3, with 10 bases aligning to TRBD2. This CDR3 is built from 14 residues. The germline gives CDR1 LNHNV, CDR2 YYDKDF (reference sequence). The V segment lost 0 bases and the J segment 8 bases; nucleotides outside the gene matches: 2. CDR3 loop: CATSRELAGRTQYF. As DNA, the CDR3 is TGTGCCACCAGCAGAGAACTAGCGGGGCGTACGCAGTATTTT.

The chain is built from TRBV27 and TRBJ2-5, with 7 bases identical to TRBD1. V dropped 5 bases and J dropped 3; count of bases not matched to a gene: 3. Looked up from germline, CDR1 is MNHEY and CDR2 is SMNVEV (reference sequence). The CDR3 is made up of 13 amino acids. The CDR3 DNA sequence: TGTGCCAGCAGTAAGCAGGGGGAAGAGACCCAGTACTTC. Protein product: CASSKQGEETQYF.

This clone was seen only a few times. The genes are TRBV30 and TRBJ1-5, with TRBD1 as a possible D gene (5 bases). V was pared by 3 bases and J by 6 bases, with 12 bases between. Germline lookup yields CDR1 GTSNPN and CDR2 SVGIG (reference sequence). CDR3 length: 13 amino acids. CDR3 coding DNA: TGTGCCTGGAGCCCGGGGGGGAGTCAGCCCCAGCATTTT. Translating gives CAWSPGGSQPQHF.

The chain is built from TRBV9 and TRBJ2-1; TRBD2 matches at 7 bases. Trimming at V came to 0 bases and at J to 2 bases, leaving 2 bases not matched to a gene. The germline gives CDR1 SGDLS, CDR2 YYNGEE. The CDR3 length is 15 residues. CDR3: CASSVATSPYNEQFF. CDR3 DNA: TGTGCCAGCAGCGTAGCGACTAGCCCCTACAATGAGCAGTTCTTC.

The CDR3 region has the DNA TGTGCCTGGAAGGGGTCGGTACTGGGCAGCTCCTACAATGAGCAGTTCTTC. It translates to CAWKGSVLGSSYNEQFF. V is TRBV30 and J is TRBJ2-1; D might be TRBD1 (5 bases). V lost 4 bases and J lost 0, with 19 bases in between. The V gene's germline CDR1 is GTSNPN and CDR2 SVGIG (reference sequence). The CDR3 loop spans 17 amino acids.